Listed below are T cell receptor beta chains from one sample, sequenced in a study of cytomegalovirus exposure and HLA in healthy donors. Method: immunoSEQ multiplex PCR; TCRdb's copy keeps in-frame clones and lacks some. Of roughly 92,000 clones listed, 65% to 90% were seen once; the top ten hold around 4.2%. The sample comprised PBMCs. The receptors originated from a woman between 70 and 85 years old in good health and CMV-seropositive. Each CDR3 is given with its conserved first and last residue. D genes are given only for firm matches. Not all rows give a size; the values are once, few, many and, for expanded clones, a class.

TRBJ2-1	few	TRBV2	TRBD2	TGTGCCAGCAGTGAGGAGGCGGGAGGGTCGAATGAGCAGTTCTTC	CASSEEAGGSNEQFF
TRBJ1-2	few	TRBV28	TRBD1	TGTGCCAGCAGTTTAGTCGGGACAGGGGGCTTTGGCTACACCTTC	CASSLVGTGGFGYTF
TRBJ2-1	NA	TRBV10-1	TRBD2	TGCGCCAGCAGTGAGTCGTCGGGACTAGCTGGTGAGCAGTTCTTC	CASSESSGLAGEQFF
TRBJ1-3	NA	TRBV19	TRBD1	TGTGCCAGTAGGACAGGGGTCTCTGGAAACACCATATATTTT	CASRTGVSGNTIYF
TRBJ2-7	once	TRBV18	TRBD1	TGTGCCAGCTCACCAACCGGGACAGGGGGCACCTACGAGCAGTACTTC	CASSPTGTGGTYEQYF
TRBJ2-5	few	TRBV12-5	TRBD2	TGTGCTAGTGGTCCCCCCTTAGCGGGAACCGAGACCCAGTACTTC	CASGPPLAGTETQYF
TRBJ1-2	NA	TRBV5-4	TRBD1	TGTGCCAGCAGCTTGGATGGGACAGTTGGCTACACCTTC	CASSLDGTVGYTF
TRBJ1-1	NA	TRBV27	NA	TGTGCCAGCAGTTTATCGATAGGGGGGGCCGTAGCTTTCTTT	CASSLSIGGAVAFF
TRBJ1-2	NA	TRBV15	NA	TGTGCCACCAGCAGAGCAGGGGACACCCAGGAAGGCTACACCTTC	CATSRAGDTQEGYTF
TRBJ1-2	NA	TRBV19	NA	TGTGCCAGTAGTGCTTCAGGGTTGGGAGGCTACACCTTC	CASSASGLGGYTF
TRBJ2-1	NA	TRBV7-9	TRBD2	TGTGCCAGCAGCTTAGAGGAGCGGGAGTTTGGTGAAGAGCAGTTCTTC	CASSLEEREFGEEQFF
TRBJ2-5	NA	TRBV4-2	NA	TGTGCCAGCAGCCGCCTGGGGGCGGGGGAGATGAAAGAGACCCAGTACTTC	CASSRLGAGEMKETQYF
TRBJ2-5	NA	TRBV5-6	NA	TGTGCCAGCAGCTTGGACAACTTCGGGGGAAGAGAGACCCAGTACTTC	CASSLDNFGGRETQYF